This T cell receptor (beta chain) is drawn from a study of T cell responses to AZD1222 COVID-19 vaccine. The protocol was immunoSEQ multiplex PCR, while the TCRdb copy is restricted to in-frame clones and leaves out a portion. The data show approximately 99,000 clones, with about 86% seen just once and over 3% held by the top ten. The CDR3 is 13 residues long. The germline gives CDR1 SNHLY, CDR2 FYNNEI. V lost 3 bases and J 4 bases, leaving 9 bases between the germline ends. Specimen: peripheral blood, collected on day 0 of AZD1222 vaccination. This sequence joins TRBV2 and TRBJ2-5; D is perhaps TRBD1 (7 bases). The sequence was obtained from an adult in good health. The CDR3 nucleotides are TGTGCCAGCAGTGAGGAGGGGGCAGAGACCCAGTACTTC. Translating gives CASSEEGAETQYF. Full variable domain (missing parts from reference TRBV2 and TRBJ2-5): EPEVTQTPSHQVTQMGQEVILRCVPISNHLYFYWYRQILGQKVEFLVSFYNNEISEKSEIFDDQFSVERPDGSNFTLKIRSTKLEDSAMYFCASSEEGAETQYFGPGTRLLVL.